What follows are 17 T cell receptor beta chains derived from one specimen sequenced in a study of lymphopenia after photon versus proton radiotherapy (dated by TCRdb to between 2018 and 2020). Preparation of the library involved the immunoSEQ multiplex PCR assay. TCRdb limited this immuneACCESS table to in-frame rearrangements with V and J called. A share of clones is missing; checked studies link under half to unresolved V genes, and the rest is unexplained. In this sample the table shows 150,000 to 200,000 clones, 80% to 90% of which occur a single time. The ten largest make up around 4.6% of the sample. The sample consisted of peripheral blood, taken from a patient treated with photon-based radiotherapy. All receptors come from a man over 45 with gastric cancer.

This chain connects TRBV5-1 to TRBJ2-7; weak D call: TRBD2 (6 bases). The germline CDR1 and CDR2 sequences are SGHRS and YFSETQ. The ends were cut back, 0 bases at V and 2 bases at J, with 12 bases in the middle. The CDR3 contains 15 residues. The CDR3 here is CASSLGPGAAYEQYF. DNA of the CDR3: TGCGCCAGCAGCTTGGGCCCGGGAGCCGCCTACGAGCAGTACTTC.

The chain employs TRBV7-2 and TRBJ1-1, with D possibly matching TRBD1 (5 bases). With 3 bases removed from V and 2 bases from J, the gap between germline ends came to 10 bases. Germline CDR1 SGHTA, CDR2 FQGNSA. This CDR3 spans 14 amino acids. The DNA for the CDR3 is TGTGCCAGCAGCTTCTCCGACAGAAACACTGAAGCTTTCTTT. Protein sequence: CASSFSDRNTEAFF.

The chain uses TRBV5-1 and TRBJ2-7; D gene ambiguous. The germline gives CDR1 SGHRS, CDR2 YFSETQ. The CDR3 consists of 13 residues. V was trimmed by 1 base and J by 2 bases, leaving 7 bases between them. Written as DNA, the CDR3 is TGCGCCAGCAGCTTGCCGGCCACCTACGAGCAGTACTTC. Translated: CASSLPATYEQYF.

The CDR3 protein is CASSLGGRADNEQFF. For the CDR3, the DNA is TGCGCCAGCAGCTTGGGCGGGAGGGCTGACAATGAGCAGTTCTTC. The chain couples TRBV5-1 to TRBJ2-1; 9 positions agree with TRBD2. V lost 0 bases, J lost 5 bases, and 3 bases stayed unmatched. CDR3 length: 15 residues. Germline V gene lookup returns CDR1 SGHRS and CDR2 YFSETQ.

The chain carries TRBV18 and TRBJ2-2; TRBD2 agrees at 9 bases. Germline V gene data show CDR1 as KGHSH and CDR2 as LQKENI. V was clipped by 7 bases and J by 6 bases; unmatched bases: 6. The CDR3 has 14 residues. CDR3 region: CASFGLARPGELFF. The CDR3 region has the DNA TGTGCCAGCTTCGGACTAGCGCGACCCGGGGAGCTGTTTTTT.

The CDR3 coding sequence is TGTGCCAGCAGCTACAAGAGTTCCGGGACAGGGAACTCACCCCTCCACTTT. Encoded protein: CASSYKSSGTGNSPLHF. The gene calls are TRBV13 and TRBJ1-6, with 9 bases matching TRBD1. Trimming cost V 4 bases and J 10 bases; bases outside gene matches: 14. Germline V CDR1 and CDR2: PRHDT, FYEKMQ (reference sequence). The CDR3 has 17 residues. The variable domain in full, with the rest retrieved from reference TRBV13 and TRBJ1-6, is AAGVIQSPRHLIKEKRETATLKCYPIPRHDTVYWYQQGPGQDPQFLISFYEKMQSDKGSIPDRFSAQQFSDYHSELNMSSLELGDSALYFCASSYKSSGTGNSPLHFGNGTRLTVT.

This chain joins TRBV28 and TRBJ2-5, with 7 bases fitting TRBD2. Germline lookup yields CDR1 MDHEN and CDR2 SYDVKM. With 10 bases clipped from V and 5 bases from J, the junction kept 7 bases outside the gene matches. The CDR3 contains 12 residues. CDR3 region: CATLVGRETQYF. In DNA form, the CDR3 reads TGTGCCACCCTAGTCGGGAGGGAGACCCAGTACTTC.

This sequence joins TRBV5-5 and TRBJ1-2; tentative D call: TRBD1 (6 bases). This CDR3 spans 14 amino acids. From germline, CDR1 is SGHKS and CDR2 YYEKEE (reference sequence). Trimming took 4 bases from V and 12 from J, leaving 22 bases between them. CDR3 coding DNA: TGTGCCAGCAGCAGGGGGGGCCCGATCCATGGAGACACCTTC. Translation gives CASSRGGPIHGDTF.

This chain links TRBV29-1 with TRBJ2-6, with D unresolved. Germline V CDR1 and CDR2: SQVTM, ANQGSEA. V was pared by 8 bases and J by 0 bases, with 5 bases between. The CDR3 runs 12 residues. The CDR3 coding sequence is TGCAGCATCAGCTCTGGGGCCAACGTCCTGACTTTC. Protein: CSISSGANVLTF.

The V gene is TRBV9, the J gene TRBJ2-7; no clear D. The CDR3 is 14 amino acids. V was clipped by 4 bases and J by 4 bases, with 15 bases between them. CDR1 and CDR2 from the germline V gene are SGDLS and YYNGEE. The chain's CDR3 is CASSPSLTEYEQYF. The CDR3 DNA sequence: TGTGCCAGCAGCCCATCGCTCACGGAATACGAGCAGTACTTC.

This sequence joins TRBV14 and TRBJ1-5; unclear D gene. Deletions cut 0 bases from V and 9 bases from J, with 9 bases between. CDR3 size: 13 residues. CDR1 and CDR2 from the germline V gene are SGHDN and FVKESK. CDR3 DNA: TGTGCCAGCAGCCAAGACCCCAATTTGCCCCAGCATTTT. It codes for CASSQDPNLPQHF. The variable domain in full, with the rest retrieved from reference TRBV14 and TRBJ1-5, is EAGVTQFPSHSVIEKGQTVTLRCDPISGHDNLYWYRRVMGKEIKFLLHFVKESKQDESGMPNNRFLAERTGGTYSTLKVQPAELEDSGVYFCASSQDPNLPQHFGDGTRLSIL.

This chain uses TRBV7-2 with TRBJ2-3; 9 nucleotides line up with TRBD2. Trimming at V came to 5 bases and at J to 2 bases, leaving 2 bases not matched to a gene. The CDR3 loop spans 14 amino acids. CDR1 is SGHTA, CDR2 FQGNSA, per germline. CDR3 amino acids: CASSLGLATDTQYF. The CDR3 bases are TGTGCCAGCAGCCTGGGACTAGCCACAGATACGCAGTATTTT. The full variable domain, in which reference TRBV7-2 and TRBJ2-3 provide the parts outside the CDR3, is GAGVSQSPSNKVTEKGKDVELRCDPISGHTALYWYRQSLGQGLEFLIYFQGNSAPDKSGLPSDRFSAERTGGSVSTLTIQRTQQEDSAVYLCASSLGLATDTQYFGPGTRLTVL.

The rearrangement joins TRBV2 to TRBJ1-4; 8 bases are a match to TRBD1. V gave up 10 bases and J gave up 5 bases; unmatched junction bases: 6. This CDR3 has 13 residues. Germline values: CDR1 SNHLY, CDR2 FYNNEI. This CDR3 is CATSGTGNEKLFF. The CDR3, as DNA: TGTGCCACCTCCGGGACAGGAAATGAAAAACTGTTTTTT.

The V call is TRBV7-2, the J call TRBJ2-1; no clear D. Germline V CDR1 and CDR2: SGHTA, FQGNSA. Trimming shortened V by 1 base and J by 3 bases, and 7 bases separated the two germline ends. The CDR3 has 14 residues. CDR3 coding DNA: TGTGCCAGCAGCTTAGGTGAGAGCTACAATGAGCAGTTCTTC. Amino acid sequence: CASSLGESYNEQFF.

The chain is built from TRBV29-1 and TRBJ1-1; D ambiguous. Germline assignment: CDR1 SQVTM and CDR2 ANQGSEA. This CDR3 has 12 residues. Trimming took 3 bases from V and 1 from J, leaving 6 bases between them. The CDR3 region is CSVEEPNTEAFF. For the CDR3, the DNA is TGCAGCGTTGAGGAACCGAACACTGAAGCTTTCTTT.

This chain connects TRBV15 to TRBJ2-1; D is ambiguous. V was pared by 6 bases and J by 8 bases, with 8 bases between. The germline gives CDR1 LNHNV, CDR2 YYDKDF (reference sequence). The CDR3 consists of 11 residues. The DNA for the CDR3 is TGTGCCACCAGTTCTGGAGATGAGCAGTTCTTC. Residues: CATSSGDEQFF. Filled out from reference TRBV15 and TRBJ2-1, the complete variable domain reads DAMVIQNPRYQVTQFGKPVTLSCSQTLNHNVMYWYQQKSSQAPKLLFHYYDKDFNNEADTPDNFQSRRPNTSFCFLDIRSPGLGDTAMYLCATSSGDEQFFGPGTRLTVL.

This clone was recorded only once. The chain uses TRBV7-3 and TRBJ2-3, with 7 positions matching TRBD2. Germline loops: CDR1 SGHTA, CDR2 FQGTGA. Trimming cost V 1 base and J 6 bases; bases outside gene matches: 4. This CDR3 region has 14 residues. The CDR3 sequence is CASSLRGGADTQYF. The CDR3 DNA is TGTGCCAGCAGCTTAAGGGGGGGAGCGGATACGCAGTATTTT. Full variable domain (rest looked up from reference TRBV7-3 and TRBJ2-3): GAGVSQTPSNKVTEKGKYVELRCDPISGHTALYWYRQSLGQGPEFLIYFQGTGAADDSGLPNDRFFAVRPEGSVSTLKIQRTERGDSAVYLCASSLRGGADTQYFGPGTRLTVL.